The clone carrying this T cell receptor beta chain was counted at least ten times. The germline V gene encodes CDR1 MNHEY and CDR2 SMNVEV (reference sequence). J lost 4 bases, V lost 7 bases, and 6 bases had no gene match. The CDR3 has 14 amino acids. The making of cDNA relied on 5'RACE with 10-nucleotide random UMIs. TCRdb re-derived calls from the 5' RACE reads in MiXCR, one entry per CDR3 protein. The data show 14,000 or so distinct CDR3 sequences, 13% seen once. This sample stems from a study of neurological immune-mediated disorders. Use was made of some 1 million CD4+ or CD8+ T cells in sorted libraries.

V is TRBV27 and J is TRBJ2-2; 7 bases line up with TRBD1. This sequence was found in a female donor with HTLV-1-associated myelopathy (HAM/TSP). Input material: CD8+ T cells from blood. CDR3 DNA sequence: TGTGCCAGCAAAAACAGGGGTACCACCGGGGAGCTGTTTTTT. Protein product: CASKNRGTTGELFF.